This T cell receptor beta chain is from a study of graft-versus-host responses after intestinal transplantation. Study overall: Anti-thymocyte globulin induction was given to all recipients, followed by tacrolimus and steroids for approximately three years. Findings and limits, study-wide: The study found high graft-versus-host to host-versus-graft clonal ratios in allografts of patients with graft-donor T cell macrochimerism.

This clone was counted once. The antigen remains undetermined. The germline V and J ends were trimmed by 2 bases and 2 bases, with 11 bases remaining between them. CDR1 is MNHNS and CDR2 is SASEGT in the germline V gene. CDR3 size: 15 residues. The method was immunoSEQ multiplex PCR; TCRdb's version includes in-frame clones alone and lacks a portion of them. The sample includes some 87,000 clones, 90% to 95% seen only once; the top ten take around 1.1%. The source is a human donor who was the organ donor for an intestinal transplant. The source material was unstimulated CD8+ T cells sorted from spleen or lymph node cells, sampled before transplant. This chain joins TRBV6-1 and TRBJ2-3; no definite D call. The CDR3: CASSEMAETTDTQYF. In nucleotides, the CDR3 is TGTGCCAGCAGTGAAATGGCCGAAACCACAGATACGCAGTATTTT.